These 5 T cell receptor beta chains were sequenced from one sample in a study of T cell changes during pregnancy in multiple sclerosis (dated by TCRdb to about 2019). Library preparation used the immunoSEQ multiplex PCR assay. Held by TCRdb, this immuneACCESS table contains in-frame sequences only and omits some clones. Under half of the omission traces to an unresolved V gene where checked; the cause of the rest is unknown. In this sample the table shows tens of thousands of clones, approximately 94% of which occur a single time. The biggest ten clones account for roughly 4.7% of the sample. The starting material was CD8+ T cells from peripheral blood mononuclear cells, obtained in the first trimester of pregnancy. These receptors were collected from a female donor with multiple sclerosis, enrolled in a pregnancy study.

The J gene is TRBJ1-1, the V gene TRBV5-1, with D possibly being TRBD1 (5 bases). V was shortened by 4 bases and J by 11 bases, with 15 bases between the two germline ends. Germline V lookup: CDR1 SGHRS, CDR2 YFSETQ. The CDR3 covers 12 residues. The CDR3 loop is CASSPEGVDAFF. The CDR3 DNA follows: TGCGCCAGCAGCCCAGAAGGGGTAGATGCTTTCTTT.

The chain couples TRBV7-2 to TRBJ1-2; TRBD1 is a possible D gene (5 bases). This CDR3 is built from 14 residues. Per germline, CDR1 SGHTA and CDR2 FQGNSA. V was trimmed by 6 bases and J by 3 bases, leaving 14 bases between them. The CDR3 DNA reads TGTGCCAGCAGAGATATTACCAGGGACTATGGCTACACCTTC. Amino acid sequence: CASRDITRDYGYTF.

The DNA for the CDR3 is TGTGCCAGCAGCCAAGGGCTAGCGGGGCGGGGAGATACGCAGTATTTT. This sequence encodes CASSQGLAGRGDTQYF. The V call is TRBV4-2, the J call TRBJ2-3, with 9 nucleotides matching TRBD2. V lost 1 base and J lost 5; bases outside the gene matches: 7. Germline CDR1 reads LGHNA; CDR2 reads YNFKEQ. This CDR3 is built from 16 residues.

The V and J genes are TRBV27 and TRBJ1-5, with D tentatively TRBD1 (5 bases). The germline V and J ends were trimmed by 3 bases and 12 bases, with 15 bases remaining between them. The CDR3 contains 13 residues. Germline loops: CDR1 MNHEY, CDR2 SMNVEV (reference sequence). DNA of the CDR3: TGTGCCAGCAGTTTTTCGGTCGGGCAGGGCCAGCATTTT. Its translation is CASSFSVGQGQHF.

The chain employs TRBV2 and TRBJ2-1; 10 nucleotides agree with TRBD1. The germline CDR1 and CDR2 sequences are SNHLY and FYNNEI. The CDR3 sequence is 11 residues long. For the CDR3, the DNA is TGTGGGACAGGGGGCTACAATGAGCAGTTCTTC. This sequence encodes CGTGGYNEQFF.